The 29 T cell receptor beta chains below were found in one sample sequenced in a study of T cells in Graves' hyperthyroidism and ophthalmopathy. Amplification yielded TCR beta CDR3 regions, with RNA transcripts as the source. TCR CDR3 regions were first amplified by RT-PCR with HTBI primers. TCRdb re-called the multiplex PCR reads through MiXCR, storing one row per CDR3 protein. The sample has some 760,000 distinct CDR3 sequences, 12% to 15% seen once; the top ten hold roughly a tenth. The material sequenced was blood. The source is a woman aged 18-30 years with Graves' hyperthyroidism.

In this sample, this clonotype turned up many times. This chain joins TRBV7-8 and TRBJ2-7; D is possibly TRBD1 (5 bases). In germline, CDR1 is SGHVS, CDR2 FQNEAQ. V was clipped by 5 bases and J by 3 bases, with 17 bases between them. This CDR3 is built from 15 residues. DNA for the CDR3: TGTGCCAGCAGCAACCGCCCAGGGCCTAACTACGAGCAGTACTTC. Protein sequence: CASSNRPGPNYEQYF.

The chain uses TRBV13 and TRBJ2-3; 7 bases line up with TRBD2. This CDR3 spans 14 amino acids. With 2 bases clipped from V and 9 bases from J, the junction kept 8 bases outside the gene matches. In germline, CDR1 is PRHDT, CDR2 FYEKMQ (reference sequence). DNA of the CDR3: TGTGCCAGCAGCTTAAGGGTGGGAGGGCCCACGCAGTATTTT. Protein sequence: CASSLRVGGPTQYF.

This clonotype has just a few counts. V and J are TRBV6-5 and TRBJ2-5; D uncertain. V was shortened by 1 base and J by 5 bases, with 8 bases between the two germline ends. The CDR3 extends over 13 amino acids. Germline-derived CDR1 and CDR2 are MNHEY and SVGAGI. The CDR3 loop is CASSYWELETQYF. In DNA form, the CDR3 reads TGTGCCAGCAGTTACTGGGAACTGGAGACCCAGTACTTC.

This clonotype has a handful of counts. The chain employs TRBV18 and TRBJ2-1; D is undetermined. V lost 1 base to trimming and J lost 4 bases, with 8 bases between them. CDR1 and CDR2 (germline): KGHSH, LQKENI. CDR3 length: 14 amino acids. CDR3 loop: CASSPRQPYNEQFF. In DNA, the CDR3 is TGTGCCAGCTCACCACGGCAGCCTTACAATGAGCAGTTCTTC.

This clonotype was recorded at least ten times. The V call is TRBV28, the J call TRBJ2-7; weak D call: TRBD1 (6 bases). The CDR3 runs to 14 residues. Per the germline V gene, CDR1 is MDHEN and CDR2 is SYDVKM. Trimming removed 3 bases from V and 4 bases from J, with 13 bases in between. In DNA, the CDR3 is TGTGCCAGCAGTTTCGGTCAGGGGTGGTACGAGCAGTACTTC. Residues: CASSFGQGWYEQYF.

This clonotype has at least ten counts. The chain employs TRBV7-3 and TRBJ2-5; 10 bases line up with TRBD1. Germline values: CDR1 SGHTA, CDR2 FQGTGA. V dropped 2 bases and J dropped 4; count of bases not matched to a gene: 4. CDR3 size: 15 residues. The CDR3 nucleotides are TGTGCCAGCAGCTTAGACAGGGGGCCTCCAGAGACCCAGTACTTC. Protein: CASSLDRGPPETQYF.

In this sample, this clonotype turned up many times. The chain links TRBV20-1 to TRBJ2-7; possible D gene TRBD2, 6 bases. V was cut by 2 bases and J by 0 bases, with 14 bases left in between. CDR3 length: 15 amino acids. Germline CDR1 and CDR2: DFQATT and SNEGSKA (reference sequence). CDR3: CSARKLADISYEQYF. CDR3 in DNA: TGCAGTGCTAGAAAACTAGCTGATATCTCCTACGAGCAGTACTTC.

The sample holds many counts of this clonotype. V usage is TRBV6-1 and J usage is TRBJ2-3; TRBD2 matches at 8 bases. The CDR3 is 16 amino acids. Losses at the gene ends were 7 bases for V and 6 bases for J; bases not matched to a gene: 15. CDR1 is MNHNS, CDR2 SASEGT, per germline. The DNA of the CDR3 is TGTGCCAGCACCCTCTTGGGAGCGGGAGAATCGGATACGCAGTATTTT. Protein sequence: CASTLLGAGESDTQYF.

This clonotype was counted between two and nine times. V gene TRBV28 combines with J gene TRBJ1-5; no reliable D call. Germline CDR1 is MDHEN and CDR2 is SYDVKM. The CDR3 runs to 12 residues. V was pared by 5 bases and J by 6 bases, with 8 bases between. The CDR3 nucleotides read TGTGCCAGCAGTGCCTTTAGTCAGCCCCAGCATTTT. This translates into CASSAFSQPQHF.

Only a few counts were recorded for this clonotype. The chain joins TRBV15 to TRBJ2-1; D is unclear. V was shortened by 0 bases and J by 3 bases, with 12 bases between the two germline ends. The CDR3 extends over 16 amino acids. In germline, CDR1 is LNHNV, CDR2 YYDKDF (reference sequence). The CDR3 sequence is CATSRDRAGDYNEQFF. The CDR3 DNA reads TGTGCCACCAGCAGAGATAGGGCAGGAGACTACAATGAGCAGTTCTTC.

Ten or more counts support this clonotype. The chain combines TRBV7-3 with TRBJ2-1; the D gene is possibly TRBD2 (5 bases). Germline V gene data show CDR1 as SGHTA and CDR2 as FQGTGA. The length of the CDR3 is 18 residues. V lost 6 bases and J lost 6, with 27 bases in between. CDR3 nucleotides: TGTGCCAGCAGTTTATTTCGTCGGGAACGAATAGCTTCCAATGAGCAGTTCTTC. Protein: CASSLFRRERIASNEQFF.

This clonotype was seen a few times. This chain links TRBV29-1 with TRBJ2-7, with 8 bases identical to TRBD1. The V and J ends lost 3 bases and 3 bases, in that order; junction bases with no gene match: 7. The germline V gene has CDR1 SQVTM and CDR2 ANQGSEA. This CDR3 is built from 14 residues. CDR3 coding DNA: TGCAGCGTTGATGGACAGGGAGCAGACTACGAGCAGTACTTC. Amino acid sequence: CSVDGQGADYEQYF.

The CDR3 loop is CASNPRQGASGRAYNEQFF. CDR3 sequence (DNA): TGTGCCAGCAATCCCCGACAGGGGGCTAGCGGGAGGGCCTACAATGAGCAGTTCTTC. This rearrangement joins TRBV28 to TRBJ2-1; 12 nucleotides agree with TRBD2. Trimming cost V 7 bases and J 2 bases; bases outside gene matches: 15. Germline CDR1 and CDR2: MDHEN and SYDVKM. The CDR3 is 19 amino acids.

The table lists this clonotype with a few counts. The V call is TRBV7-9, the J call TRBJ2-1; tentative D call: TRBD1 (6 bases). The CDR3 covers 15 residues. Germline V CDR1 and CDR2: SEHNR, FQNEAQ (reference sequence). Deletions cut 4 bases from V and 9 bases from J, with 19 bases between. The CDR3 spells CASSYGTSVGGEQFF. CDR3 DNA: TGTGCCAGCAGCTACGGGACATCGGTTGGCGGTGAGCAGTTCTTC.

The chain is built from TRBV7-2 and TRBJ1-5; perhaps TRBD1 as D (6 bases). V shed 2 bases and J shed 0 bases, with 11 bases lying between them. The CDR3 is 16 residues long. CDR1 is SGHTA and CDR2 is FQGNSA in the germline V gene. CDR3 nucleotides: TGTGCCAGCAGCTTATTGGGCAGGGGTAGCAATCAGCCCCAGCATTTT. The encoded protein is CASSLLGRGSNQPQHF.

The sample holds many counts of this clonotype. The chain couples TRBV20-1 to TRBJ2-7; 10 bases agree with TRBD2. The CDR3 contains 15 residues. CDR1 DFQATT and CDR2 SNEGSKA come from the germline V gene (reference sequence). J lost 0 bases, V lost 0 bases, and 2 bases had no gene match. CDR3 in DNA: TGCAGTGCTAGAGAAGCTAGCGGGAGCTCCTACGAGCAGTACTTC. This codes for CSAREASGSSYEQYF.

This clonotype was counted many times. V gene TRBV6-2 or TRBV6-3 combines with J gene TRBJ1-5; D call uncertain. The CDR3 has 14 amino acids. The germline gives CDR1 MNHEY, CDR2 SVGEGT. V was clipped by 5 bases and J by 4 bases, with 12 bases between them. The chain's CDR3 is CASSDIEVNQPQHF. DNA for the CDR3: TGTGCCAGCAGTGACATAGAGGTTAATCAGCCCCAGCATTTT.

This clonotype was detected only a few times. V usage is TRBV7-2 and J usage is TRBJ2-3; either TRBD1 or TRBD2 may fit D (5 bases each). The V gene lost 2 bases and the J gene lost 3 bases, with 18 bases spanning the gap. Germline assignment: CDR1 SGHTA and CDR2 FQGNSA. This CDR3 region has 17 residues. CDR3 sequence: CASSLTTPGTQTDTQYF. In DNA form, the CDR3 reads TGTGCCAGCAGCTTAACAACGCCCGGGACCCAAACAGATACGCAGTATTTT.

Concerning this clonotype: A much bigger clone sits one base away, suggesting this may be a read error. The J gene is TRBJ2-7, the V gene TRBV7-8; D is perhaps TRBD1 (6 bases). CDR3 length equals 14 residues. Germline CDR1 SGHVS, CDR2 FQNEAQ. The V and J ends lost 2 bases and 6 bases respectively, with 14 bases between them. In DNA form, the CDR3 reads TGTGCCAGCAGCTTACCGGAGGCCAGGGGCGAGCAGTACTTC. This gives the protein CASSLPEARGEQYF.

In its sample, this clonotype was seen many times. The chain uses TRBV12-3 or TRBV12-4 and TRBJ2-7, with TRBD2 as a possible D gene (7 bases). The CDR3 length is 15 residues. Trimming stripped 6 bases from V and 5 bases from J, with 20 bases between. CDR3: CASSSRGGALNEQYF. The CDR3 region has the DNA TGTGCCAGCAGCTCTAGGGGGGGGGCGCTCAACGAGCAGTACTTC.

The chain combines TRBV6-1 with TRBJ2-2, with D hard to call. This CDR3 has 12 residues. Germline values: CDR1 MNHNS, CDR2 SASEGT. Trimming took off 8 bases at V and 4 bases at J, with 8 bases between the two ends. The CDR3: CASDGFTGELFF. The CDR3 DNA is TGTGCCAGCGACGGATTCACCGGGGAGCTGTTTTTT.

There are many counts of this clonotype. The chain has TRBV2 and TRBJ1-5, with unresolved D. CDR3 length: 13 amino acids. From germline, CDR1 is SNHLY and CDR2 FYNNEI. The V end lost 3 bases, the J end lost 5 bases, and 8 bases lay between the germline ends. CDR3: CASSDSWDQPQHF. The CDR3 DNA follows: TGTGCCAGCAGTGATTCCTGGGATCAGCCCCAGCATTTT.

Many counts were recorded for this clonotype. This rearrangement joins TRBV3-1 to TRBJ1-2; D is perhaps TRBD1 (5 bases). CDR3 length: 13 amino acids. Germline CDR1 and CDR2: LGHDT and YNNKEL (reference sequence). Trimming pared 5 bases from V and 5 bases from J, leaving 12 bases between. As DNA, the CDR3 is TGTGCCAGCAGCAAGGGACGGAGTTATGGCTACACCTTC. Amino acids: CASSKGRSYGYTF. Drawing the rest from reference TRBV3-1 and TRBJ1-2, the complete variable domain is DTAVSQTPKYLVTQMGNDKSIKCEQNLGHDTMYWYKQDSKKFLKIMFSYNNKELIINETVPNRFSPKSPDKAHLNLHINSLELGDSAVYFCASSKGRSYGYTFGSGTRLTVV.

This clonotype was seen many times. V usage is TRBV20-1 and J usage is TRBJ2-1; D is uncertain. CDR3 size: 15 residues. Germline CDR1 reads DFQATT; CDR2 reads SNEGSKA (reference sequence). The germline V and J ends were trimmed by 5 bases and 3 bases, with 17 bases remaining between them. The CDR3 nucleotides are TGCAGTGCTCCGGCTGGGCCGCAGAACTACAATGAGCAGTTCTTC. This sequence encodes CSAPAGPQNYNEQFF.

This clonotype has at least ten counts. This chain uses TRBV11-2 with TRBJ2-1; 9 nucleotides agree with TRBD2. The germline V gene encodes CDR1 SGHAT and CDR2 FQNNGV. This CDR3 is built from 15 residues. J lost 3 bases, V lost 5 bases, and 5 bases had no gene match. CDR3 DNA: TGTGCCAGCAGCGTCGGACTAGCGATCTACAATGAGCAGTTCTTC. This gives the protein CASSVGLAIYNEQFF. The full variable domain, with the rest looked up from reference TRBV11-2 and TRBJ2-1, is EAGVAQSPRYKIIEKRQSVAFWCNPISGHATLYWYQQILGQGPKLLIQFQNNGVVDDSQLPKDRFSAERLKGVDSTLKIQPAKLEDSAVYLCASSVGLAIYNEQFFGPGTRLTVL.

This clonotype was seen only a few times. The V gene is TRBV15, the J gene TRBJ2-7; D might be TRBD1 (6 bases). The CDR3 length is 13 residues. Germline V CDR1 and CDR2: LNHNV, YYDKDF (reference sequence). With 1 base removed from V and 4 bases from J, the gap between germline ends came to 8 bases. The CDR3 DNA is TGTGCCACCAGCAGAGCTACAGGGTACGAGCAGTACTTC. Protein product: CATSRATGYEQYF.

This clonotype has at least ten counts. V and J are TRBV6-1 and TRBJ2-2; possible D gene TRBD1, 6 bases. CDR1 and CDR2 (germline): MNHNS, SASEGT. The CDR3 extends over 14 amino acids. The ends were cut back, 6 bases at V and 4 bases at J, with 12 bases in the middle. CDR3 sequence reads: CASRTGQSTGELFF. In DNA, the CDR3 is TGTGCCAGCAGGACCGGACAGAGCACCGGGGAGCTGTTTTTT.

This chain joins TRBV20-1 and TRBJ2-7; no clear D gene. Trimming shortened V by 5 bases and J by 2 bases, and 19 bases separated the two germline ends. The CDR3 consists of 15 residues. CDR1 and CDR2 (germline): DFQATT, SNEGSKA (reference sequence). The CDR3 sequence is CSAPSPLSVPYEQYF. DNA of the CDR3: TGCAGTGCTCCCAGCCCGTTGTCCGTGCCCTACGAGCAGTACTTC.

This clonotype was picked up a small number of times. This chain uses TRBV28 with TRBJ1-2, with 7 bases identical to TRBD1. CDR3 size: 14 residues. Germline CDR1 is MDHEN and CDR2 is SYDVKM. V lost 5 bases to trimming and J lost 7 bases; unmatched junction nucleotides: 10. The CDR3 DNA is TGTGCCAGCAGTCCTAGGGGGCGGGAACGTGGCTACACCTTC. Its translation: CASSPRGRERGYTF.